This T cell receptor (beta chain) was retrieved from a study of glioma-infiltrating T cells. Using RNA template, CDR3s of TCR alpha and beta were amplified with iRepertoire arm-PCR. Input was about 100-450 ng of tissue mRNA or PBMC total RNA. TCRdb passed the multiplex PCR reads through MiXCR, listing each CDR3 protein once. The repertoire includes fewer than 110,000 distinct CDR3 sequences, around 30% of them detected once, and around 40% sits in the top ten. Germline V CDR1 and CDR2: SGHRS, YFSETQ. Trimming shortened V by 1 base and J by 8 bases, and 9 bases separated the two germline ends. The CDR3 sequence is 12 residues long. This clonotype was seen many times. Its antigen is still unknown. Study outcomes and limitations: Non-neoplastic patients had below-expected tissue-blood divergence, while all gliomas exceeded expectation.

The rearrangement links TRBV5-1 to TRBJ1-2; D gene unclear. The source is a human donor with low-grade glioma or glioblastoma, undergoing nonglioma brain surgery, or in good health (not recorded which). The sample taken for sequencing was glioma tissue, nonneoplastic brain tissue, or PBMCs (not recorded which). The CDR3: CASSLSGYGYTF. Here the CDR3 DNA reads TGCGCCAGCAGCTTGTCGGGGTACGGCTACACCTTC.